The 17 T cell receptor beta chains below all came from one sample that was sequenced in a study of early T cells in non-severe SARS-CoV-2 infection. Each CDR3 protein is one row after TCRdb ran MiXCR on the 5' RACE reads. This sample has tens of thousands of distinct CDR3 sequences, with more than 13% found just once. The sequenced material came from whole blood. The source is an adult who was a healthcare worker with PCR-confirmed SARS-CoV-2 infection or an uninfected control (not recorded which).

This clonotype has at least ten counts. V and J are TRBV29-1 and TRBJ1-1; TRBD1 matches at 7 bases. The CDR3 consists of 13 residues. The ends lost 2 bases at V and 5 bases at J; junction bases unmatched: 5. Germline V gene data show CDR1 as SQVTM and CDR2 as ANQGSEA. The CDR3 DNA reads as TGCAGCGTTGAAAAGGGGGCAGGAACTGAAGCTTTCTTT. This encodes CSVEKGAGTEAFF.

This clonotype came up a few times. The chain joins TRBV5-1 to TRBJ2-1; D gene unclear. This CDR3 spans 11 amino acids. CDR1 and CDR2 from the germline V gene are SGHRS and YFSETQ. Trimming removed 6 bases from V and 5 bases from J, with 6 bases in between. CDR3 loop: CASILNNEQFF. In DNA form, the CDR3 reads TGCGCCAGCATCTTAAACAATGAGCAGTTCTTC.

V is TRBV10-3 and J is TRBJ2-3; maybe TRBD1 (7 bases). The V and J ends lost 8 bases and 0 bases respectively, with 15 bases between them. CDR1 is ENHRY, CDR2 SYGVKD, per germline. There are 15 residues in the CDR3. CDR3 residues: CAIGQTGTSTDTQYF. As DNA, the CDR3 is TGTGCCATCGGTCAGACAGGGACTAGCACAGATACGCAGTATTTT.

This rearrangement joins TRBV7-9 to TRBJ2-1, with D unresolved. The germline V gene has CDR1 SEHNR and CDR2 FQNEAQ (reference sequence). The CDR3 loop spans 13 amino acids. V lost 3 bases and J lost 9, with 12 bases in between. CDR3 protein: CASSFRLVGEQFF. Written as DNA, the CDR3 is TGTGCCAGCAGCTTCCGTCTAGTAGGTGAGCAGTTCTTC.

In its sample, this clonotype was seen many times. The V and J genes are TRBV18 and TRBJ1-4; a possible D gene is TRBD1 (5 bases). The V and J ends lost 3 bases and 0 bases respectively, with 14 bases between them. The CDR3 runs to 17 residues. Germline assignment: CDR1 KGHSH and CDR2 LQKENI. CDR3 loop: CASSPFGGAATNEKLFF. The CDR3 DNA follows: TGTGCCAGCTCACCGTTCGGGGGAGCTGCAACTAATGAAAAACTGTTTTTT.

The V call is TRBV18, the J call TRBJ1-5; the D gene is possibly TRBD1 (5 bases). V lost 2 bases and J 3 bases, leaving 8 bases between the germline ends. CDR1 is KGHSH and CDR2 is LQKENI in the germline V gene. The CDR3 has 14 amino acids. The CDR3 coding sequence is TGTGCCAGCTCACCAGGGGCTTTCAATCAGCCCCAGCATTTT. It translates to CASSPGAFNQPQHF.

A few counts support this clonotype. The rearrangement links TRBV18 to TRBJ2-7; 7 nucleotides agree with TRBD1. This CDR3 has 16 residues. Trimming took 2 bases from V and 6 from J; bases not matched to a gene: 13. Germline assignment: CDR1 KGHSH and CDR2 LQKENI. For the CDR3, the DNA is TGTGCCAGCTCACCATGGCCCGGGACAGATGATTTCGAGCAGTACTTC. It is translated as CASSPWPGTDDFEQYF.

This clonotype was found many times. This sequence joins TRBV5-4 and TRBJ2-3; maybe TRBD2 (5 bases). The germline V gene encodes CDR1 SGHNT and CDR2 YYREEE (reference sequence). Trimming removed 2 bases from V and 1 base from J, with 8 bases in between. This CDR3 region has 14 residues. The CDR3 reads CASSFGGRTDTQYF. CDR3 coding DNA: TGTGCCAGCAGCTTCGGCGGGCGCACAGATACGCAGTATTTT.

This clonotype was detected many times. The chain links TRBV4-1 to TRBJ2-5, with 11 bases that match TRBD2. V was pared by 4 bases and J by 8 bases, with 12 bases of the junction left unmatched. This CDR3 comprises 16 residues. Germline V gene data show CDR1 as MGHRA and CDR2 as YSYEKL. The DNA for the CDR3 is TGCGCCAGCAGCCCCATAGCGGGAGGGGCCAGCGGAACCCAGTACTTC. Translation gives CASSPIAGGASGTQYF.

The sample holds a few counts of this clonotype. This sequence joins TRBV7-8 and TRBJ2-4, with D maybe TRBD2 (6 bases). The CDR3 consists of 14 residues. Germline CDR1 SGHVS, CDR2 FQNEAQ. The V gene lost 1 base and the J gene lost 7 bases, with 11 bases spanning the gap. In nucleotides, the CDR3 is TGTGCCAGCAGCTTAGTGGGAGGAGGGAACATTCAGTACTTC. It specifies CASSLVGGGNIQYF.

The table lists this clonotype with a few counts. V gene TRBV5-1 combines with J gene TRBJ1-1; possible D gene TRBD1, 6 bases. Germline V gene lookup returns CDR1 SGHRS and CDR2 YFSETQ. This CDR3 is built from 14 residues. V lost 0 bases, J lost 5 bases, and 11 bases lay in between. The CDR3 protein is CASSLAQGGTEAFF. CDR3 sequence (DNA): TGCGCCAGCAGCTTGGCACAGGGCGGGACTGAAGCTTTCTTT.

Many counts were recorded for this clonotype. V is TRBV27 and J is TRBJ2-7, with D tentatively TRBD1 (6 bases). This CDR3 has 12 residues. Trimming pared 5 bases from V and 3 bases from J, leaving 8 bases between. CDR1 and CDR2 from the germline V gene are MNHEY and SMNVEV (reference sequence). The CDR3 DNA reads TGTGCCAGCAGTACAGGGAACTACGAGCAGTACTTC. Protein: CASSTGNYEQYF.

By share, this clonotype ranks as medium-sized. V is TRBV29-1 and J is TRBJ2-7; unclear D gene. Germline loops: CDR1 SQVTM, CDR2 ANQGSEA. This CDR3 is 12 amino acids long. Trimming stripped 5 bases from V and 4 bases from J, with 12 bases between. Written as DNA, the CDR3 is TGCAGCGTTAGCCAGGCCGGGTACGAGCAGTACTTC. Protein product: CSVSQAGYEQYF.

The gene calls are TRBV27 and TRBJ1-2, with D possibly TRBD1 on 5 matching bases. This CDR3 has 13 amino acids. The germline V gene has CDR1 MNHEY and CDR2 SMNVEV (reference sequence). V lost 5 bases and J 8 bases, leaving 15 bases between the germline ends. This chain's CDR3 is CASSKFQGIGYTF. The CDR3 DNA is TGTGCCAGCAGTAAATTCCAGGGAATCGGCTACACCTTC.

This clonotype appeared a few times. V and J are TRBV12-3 or TRBV12-4 and TRBJ1-4; D gene uncertain. This CDR3 region has 14 residues. Trimming shortened V by 1 base and J by 6 bases, and 9 bases separated the two germline ends. The CDR3 coding sequence is TGTGCCAGCAGTTTAGTCCCTCGGGATGAAAAACTGTTTTTT. It codes for CASSLVPRDEKLFF.

CDR3 sequence (DNA): TGTGCCAGCACCCGGGGACCTCCAGGGGAGCAGTACTTC. It specifies CASTRGPPGEQYF. The V call is TRBV12-3 or TRBV12-4, the J call TRBJ2-7, with D perhaps being TRBD1 or TRBD2 (5 bases each). This CDR3 spans 13 amino acids. The germline V and J ends were trimmed by 7 bases and 7 bases, with 17 bases remaining between them.

As regards this clonotype: One base away lies a much larger clone, so this may be a sequencing read error. This chain joins TRBV10-2 and TRBJ2-5; unclear D gene. Germline loops: CDR1 WSHSY, CDR2 SAAADI. The CDR3 length is 12 residues. In nucleotides, the CDR3 is TGCGCCAGCAGTGTGAGACAAGAGACCCGGTACTTC. This sequence encodes CASSVRQETRYF.